The following is a T cell receptor (beta chain) sequence with its context. Its antigen is as yet unknown. This record comes from a study of blood T cells in healthy people across ages. General study findings and limits: Long-lived donors carried more naive CD4+ cells and greater diversity than aged donors.

Alongside a J-beta primer mix, a sample-barcoded 5' primer served in a second PCR lasting roughly 6 to 11 cycles. Using its own MiXCR run on the 5' RACE reads, TCRdb lists one record per CDR3 protein. This sample has 1.5 million to 2 million distinct CDR3 sequences, with 49% found just once. In each sample, at least 6 million PBMCs were isolated. CDR3 size: 14 residues. Germline CDR1 and CDR2: MNHEY and SMNVEV (reference sequence). V gave up 0 bases and J gave up 8 bases, with 11 bases separating them. Sequenced: blood. The chain recombines TRBV27 with TRBJ2-1; TRBD2 might be the D (5 bases). The receptor was isolated from a woman between 40 and 55 years old in good health. DNA for the CDR3: TGTGCCAGCAGTTTATCGAGGGCGGAGGATGAGCAGTTCTTC. It encodes CASSLSRAEDEQFF.